This T cell receptor (beta chain) was captured in a study of CD8+ T cells in alopecia areata. Note on this clone: The antigen remains unidentified.

The study's findings and limits: Expanded CD8+ clones among the top 100, and scalp clonality, were significantly decreased by tofacitinib. Lesional scalp, notably in alopecia totalis/universalis, had clonality above that of normal scalp.

Extraction of RNA preceded its reverse transcription into cDNA, which served as the sequencing template. The protocol was immunoSEQ multiplex PCR, while the TCRdb copy is restricted to in-frame clones and leaves out a portion. The data hold more than 95,000 clones, with 61% observed a single time. Regarding treatment: oral pan-JAK inhibitor, 5-10 mg twice daily. V gave up 1 base and J gave up 6 bases, with 10 bases separating them. The germline CDR1 and CDR2 sequences are SEHNR and FQNEAQ (reference sequence). The CDR3 covers 14 residues. The rearrangement links TRBV7-9 to TRBJ1-5; maybe TRBD1 (6 bases). This clonotype was obtained from a human donor with alopecia areata. Sequenced material: CD4+ T cells sorted from blood, taken at week 4, from a patient treated with tofacitinib. The CDR3 DNA reads TGTGCCAGCAGCTTAGACAGGGATGGTCAGCCCCAGCATTTT. This translates into CASSLDRDGQPQHF.